These T cell receptor beta chains were read from a single sample in a study of shared clonotypes between healthy human individuals. Measured with immunoSEQ multiplex PCR; TCRdb has only the in-frame clones, and not every one. The sample holds roughly 850,000 clones; 95% to 97% are singletons and the top ten take about 0.21%. The sample consisted of naive CD8+ T cells sorted from blood. These receptors came from a man younger than 40 in good health. Both conserved end residues are part of each CDR3. The D gene is left open where the match is weak. Some rows have no size entry. The others give once, few or many, or a class for an expanded clone.

-	TRBD2	TRBV2	TRBJ2-7	TGTGCCAGCAGTGGATCGCGGGAGCTACCCTACGAGCAGTACTTC	CASSGSRELPYEQYF
-	TRBD1	TRBV2	TRBJ2-7	TGTGCCAGCAGGGACACTTCAGGGGGCGATCCCTACGAGCAGTACTTC	CASRDTSGGDPYEQYF
-	TRBD2	TRBV19	TRBJ2-7	TGTGCCAGTAGTACCCGACTAGCGGGACGAGCCTACGAGCAGTACTTC	CASSTRLAGRAYEQYF
-	-	TRBV29-1	TRBJ2-2	TGCAGCGTTCTTCGGGCTCTGAACACCGGGGAGCTGTTTTTT	CSVLRALNTGELFF
-	-	TRBV21-1	TRBJ2-1	TGTGCCAGCAGCAAAAGGGCGACACGATTCCCGAGATACAATGAGCAGTTCTTC	CASSKRATRFPRYNEQFF
-	TRBD1	TRBV15	TRBJ2-7	TGTGCCACCAGCAGACAGGGACAGGAGATTACCTACGAGCAGTACTTC	CATSRQGQEITYEQYF
-	-	TRBV7-9	TRBJ2-2	TGTGCCAGCAGCTTAGGTGGACTCCTCACCGGGGAGCTGTTTTTT	CASSLGGLLTGELFF
-	-	TRBV7-9	TRBJ1-5	TGTGCCAGCAGCTTAGATTTCGACCAGCCCCAGCATTTT	CASSLDFDQPQHF
-	-	TRBV30	TRBJ2-7	TGTGCCTGGAGGGCGGGCACGTACGAGCAGTACTTC	CAWRAGTYEQYF
-	TRBD2	TRBV6-4	TRBJ2-5	TGTGCCAGCAGTGATGGCGGGGGGCCGGGGACCCAGTACTTC	CASSDGGGPGTQYF
-	TRBD2	TRBV7-9	TRBJ2-7	TGTGCCAGCAGCTTAGGCGGGAGCGTGAACGAGCAGTACTTC	CASSLGGSVNEQYF
-	-	TRBV9	TRBJ2-1	TGTGCCAGCAGCGTAGGCCGGGGCAATGAGCAGTTCTTC	CASSVGRGNEQFF
-	-	TRBV4-3	TRBJ2-1	TGCGCCAGCAGCCAAGACCCCGCGCCGTACAATGAGCAGTTCTTC	CASSQDPAPYNEQFF
-	TRBD2	TRBV27	TRBJ2-1	TGTGCCAGCAGTTCCTCGGGACTAGCGGGTTGGTACAATGAGCAGTTCTTC	CASSSSGLAGWYNEQFF
-	TRBD2	TRBV7-9	TRBJ2-1	TGTGCCAGCAGGCCTCCGATAGCGGGAGAAATTCATGAGCAGTTCTTC	CASRPPIAGEIHEQFF
-	-	TRBV5-4	TRBJ2-2	TGTGCCAGCGGAGACACCGGGGAGCTGTTTTTT	CASGDTGELFF
-	TRBD2	TRBV29-1	TRBJ2-7	TGCAGCGTTGTATTAGCGGGAGCTTCAGGAAACGAGCAGTACTTC	CSVVLAGASGNEQYF
-	-	TRBV27	TRBJ2-7	TGTGCCAGCAGTCCTCTCCCTTTTGGCTACGAGCAGTACTTC	CASSPLPFGYEQYF
-	-	TRBV28	TRBJ2-5	TGTGCCAGCAGTTTATTGACGGGCAAAGAGACCCAGTACTTC	CASSLLTGKETQYF
-	-	TRBV29-1	TRBJ2-7	TGCAGCGTTGAATGCTCGACAACCTACGAGCAGTACTTC	CSVECSTTYEQYF
-	TRBD2	TRBV4-1	TRBJ2-3	TGCGCCAGCAGCCAAGTTTACGGGAGGGAGGGAGATACGCAGTATTTT	CASSQVYGREGDTQYF
-	-	TRBV27	TRBJ2-1	TGTGCCAGCAGTCCCCCAGGGGAGGCCTACAATGAGCAGTTCTTC	CASSPPGEAYNEQFF
-	-	TRBV6-5	TRBJ1-5	TGTGCCAGCAGTACACAGGGAAGGCAGCCCCAGCATTTT	CASSTQGRQPQHF
once	-	TRBV9	TRBJ2-7	TGTGCCAGCAGCCCACAGGGCTACGAGCAGTACTTC	CASSPQGYEQYF
-	-	TRBV29-1	TRBJ2-7	TGCAGCGTTGAAGGAACCTACGAGCAGTACTTC	CSVEGTYEQYF
once	TRBD1	TRBV7-6	TRBJ2-7	TGTGCCAGCAGCCCGCAAGTGGACAGGGACGACGAGCAGTACTTC	CASSPQVDRDDEQYF
-	-	TRBV30	TRBJ1-3	TGTGCCTGGAGTGCAGGGAGTGGGGGATTTTCTGGAAACACCATATATTTT	CAWSAGSGGFSGNTIYF
-	TRBD2	TRBV4-1	TRBJ2-7	TGCGCCAGCAGCCAAGAATCCGGGACTAGCTTCTACGAGCAGTACTTC	CASSQESGTSFYEQYF